Each of the 25 T cell receptor beta chains below was sequenced from the same sample in a study of T cell responses to AZD1222 COVID-19 vaccine. Assay: immunoSEQ multiplex PCR; the TCRdb copy retains only in-frame clones and omits some. The sample lists nearly 200,000 clones, approximately 93% occurring once. Sample: peripheral blood, taken 28 days after the second AZD1222 dose. The receptors were sampled from an adult who received the AZD1222 COVID-19 vaccine.

Note on this clone: At the DNA level, this CDR3 is encoded by other sequences in the same sample as well. The chain is built from TRBV27 and TRBJ1-2; D is uncertain. The length of the CDR3 is 14 residues. Looked up from germline, CDR1 is MNHEY and CDR2 is SMNVEV (reference sequence). V lost 6 bases to trimming and J lost 2 bases, with 13 bases between them. For the CDR3, the DNA is TGTGCCAGCAGCTCTAGAACGGGGAACTATGGCTACACCTTC. Translation gives CASSSRTGNYGYTF.

V is TRBV5-1 and J is TRBJ1-2, with TRBD1 identical over 8 bases. The V segment lost 2 bases and the J segment 8 bases; nucleotides outside the gene matches: 5. The CDR3 length is 13 residues. Germline loops: CDR1 SGHRS, CDR2 YFSETQ. The DNA for the CDR3 is TGCGCCAGCAGCTTAACAGGGGGACGGGGCTACACCTTC. Amino acids: CASSLTGGRGYTF.

This chain uses TRBV3-1 (or the pseudogene TRBV3-2) with TRBJ2-5; 11 bases line up with TRBD2. The CDR3 spans 17 residues. Trimming removed 1 base from V and 7 bases from J; junction bases left unmatched: 11. CDR1 is LGHDT, CDR2 YNNKEL, per germline (reference sequence). CDR3 nucleotide sequence: TGTGCCAGCAGCCAAGGGATAAGACTAGCGGGGTCGCGGACCCAGTACTTC. This gives the protein CASSQGIRLAGSRTQYF.

CDR3 protein: CASSPRGVGPHEQFF. CDR3 sequence (DNA): TGTGCCAGCAGCCCCAGGGGAGTGGGTCCCCATGAGCAGTTCTTC. The chain combines TRBV11-2 with TRBJ2-1, with a possible D match to TRBD1 (6 bases). There are 15 residues in the CDR3. The germline CDR1 and CDR2 sequences are SGHAT and FQNNGV. Trimming left V 5 bases short and J 8 bases short, with 19 bases between.

The rearrangement joins TRBV19 to TRBJ1-5; D not resolved. CDR1 and CDR2 (germline): LNHDA, SQIVND (reference sequence). V gave up 0 bases and J gave up 9 bases, with 12 bases separating them. The CDR3 is 14 amino acids. This CDR3 reads CASSIDASVMPQHF. Here the CDR3 DNA reads TGTGCCAGTAGTATAGATGCGTCGGTAATGCCCCAGCATTTT.

The gene calls are TRBV19 and TRBJ1-2, with D unclear. The CDR3 extends over 15 amino acids. V was clipped by 1 base and J by 3 bases, with 12 bases between them. Looked up from germline, CDR1 is LNHDA and CDR2 is SQIVND (reference sequence). The CDR3: CASSIASGQHYGYTF. CDR3 sequence (DNA): TGTGCCAGTAGTATAGCGTCCGGCCAGCACTATGGCTACACCTTC.

The genes are TRBV19 and TRBJ2-4; either TRBD1 or TRBD2 may supply D (5 bases each). CDR3 length: 16 residues. The germline V gene encodes CDR1 LNHDA and CDR2 SQIVND (reference sequence). The V end was cut by 11 bases, the J end by 0 bases, with 20 bases between. CDR3 sequence: CAAGSSGTLAKNIQYF. Written as DNA, the CDR3 is TGTGCCGCCGGGTCGTCCGGGACCCTAGCCAAAAACATTCAGTACTTC.

As DNA, the CDR3 is TGTGCCAGCAGTGCGCTAGAGTACCACAATGAGCAGTTCTTC. Protein: CASSALEYHNEQFF. The chain has TRBV2 and TRBJ2-1; D is undetermined. Trimming stripped 4 bases from V and 5 bases from J, with 12 bases between. CDR1 and CDR2 from the germline V gene are SNHLY and FYNNEI. CDR3 length: 14 amino acids.

This clone is a singleton in its sample. The gene calls are TRBV4-2 and TRBJ2-1; D is perhaps TRBD2 (5 bases). Germline V gene data show CDR1 as LGHNA and CDR2 as YNFKEQ. The CDR3 sequence is 16 residues long. Trimming removed 2 bases at V and 6 bases at J, with 17 bases between. The CDR3 nucleotides read TGTGCCAGCAGCCAACCCGGACGCCCGGCGGGCAATGAGCAGTTCTTC. It specifies CASSQPGRPAGNEQFF.

This rearrangement joins TRBV5-1 to TRBJ2-7; the D is unclear. CDR1 and CDR2 (germline): SGHRS, YFSETQ. The CDR3 runs 14 residues. The V and J ends lost 0 bases and 7 bases respectively, with 14 bases between them. The CDR3 region has the DNA TGCGCCAGCAGCTTGGACCCCAATTTAGGAGAGCAGTACTTC. This gives the protein CASSLDPNLGEQYF. Based on the CDR3 plus reference TRBV5-1 and TRBJ2-7, the full variable domain is KAGVTQTPRYLIKTRGQQVTLSCSPISGHRSVSWYQQTPGQGLQFLFEYFSETQRNKGNFPGRFSGRQFSNSRSEMNVSTLELGDSALYLCASSLDPNLGEQYFGPGTRLTVT.

The rearrangement uses TRBV9 and TRBJ2-3; D gene uncertain. The V gene lost 3 bases and the J gene lost 6 bases, with 8 bases spanning the gap. Germline assignment: CDR1 SGDLS and CDR2 YYNGEE. The CDR3 extends over 12 amino acids. The chain's CDR3 is CASSEPTDTQYF. The CDR3, as DNA: TGTGCCAGCAGCGAGCCCACGGATACGCAGTATTTT.

The rearrangement links TRBV11-2 to TRBJ1-6; 7 bases align to TRBD1. This CDR3 has 15 residues. Per the germline V gene, CDR1 is SGHAT and CDR2 is FQNNGV. The V gene end was trimmed by 6 bases and the J gene end by 8 bases; junction bases not matched to a gene: 10. CDR3 coding DNA: TGTGCCAGCAGTTCCGGACAGGCTACCTATTCACCCCTCCACTTT. This sequence encodes CASSSGQATYSPLHF. The whole variable domain, filled in from reference TRBV11-2 and TRBJ1-6, reads EAGVAQSPRYKIIEKRQSVAFWCNPISGHATLYWYQQILGQGPKLLIQFQNNGVVDDSQLPKDRFSAERLKGVDSTLKIQPAKLEDSAVYLCASSSGQATYSPLHFGNGTRLTVT.

The chain uses TRBV7-2 and TRBJ1-5; 9 bases agree with TRBD1. Germline V gene sequence: CDR1 SGHTA, CDR2 FQGNSA. The junction had 8 bases not matched to a gene; V was cut back by 2 bases and J by 9 bases. The CDR3 loop spans 15 amino acids. The CDR3 here is CASSLLGQGSRPQHF. The CDR3 DNA sequence: TGTGCCAGCAGCTTACTGGGACAGGGCTCTAGGCCCCAGCATTTT.

V usage is TRBV4-2 and J usage is TRBJ1-4; possible D gene TRBD1, 5 bases. There are 15 residues in the CDR3. Germline V gene data show CDR1 as LGHNA and CDR2 as YNFKEQ. Trimming stripped 4 bases from V and 4 bases from J, with 13 bases between. DNA of the CDR3: TGTGCCAGCAGCCTTAGGGGTCAGAGTAATGAAAAACTGTTTTTT. Translation gives CASSLRGQSNEKLFF.

The J gene is TRBJ1-5, the V gene TRBV6-5, with D perhaps TRBD1 (5 bases). Trimming took 4 bases from V and 1 from J, leaving 14 bases between them. Per the germline V gene, CDR1 is MNHEY and CDR2 is SVGAGI. The CDR3 is 16 residues long. The CDR3 DNA reads as TGTGCCAGCAGTTCCACTTCAGGGCTAAGCAATCAGCCCCAGCATTTT. It encodes CASSSTSGLSNQPQHF.

V gene TRBV3-1 (or the pseudogene TRBV3-2) combines with J gene TRBJ1-1; 7 bases match TRBD1. From germline, CDR1 is LGHDT and CDR2 YNNKEL (reference sequence). The V and J ends lost 4 bases and 4 bases, in that order; junction bases with no gene match: 6. The CDR3 has 14 residues. Here the CDR3 DNA reads TGTGCCAGCAGCCTTGGGACAGCTGTCACTGAAGCTTTCTTT. It translates to CASSLGTAVTEAFF.

The chain employs TRBV19 and TRBJ2-3, with D possibly TRBD2 on 6 matching bases. Trimming removed 9 bases from V and 1 base from J, with 11 bases in between. This CDR3 comprises 13 residues. Germline CDR1 is LNHDA and CDR2 is SQIVND (reference sequence). CDR3 residues: CASRTGGTDTQYF. CDR3 in DNA: TGTGCCAGCAGAACGGGGGGCACAGATACGCAGTATTTT. The complete variable domain, with remaining parts taken from reference TRBV19 and TRBJ2-3, reads DGGITQSPKYLFRKEGQNVTLSCEQNLNHDAMYWYRQDPGQGLRLIYYSQIVNDFQKGDIAEGYSVSREKKESFPLTVTSAQKNPTAFYLCASRTGGTDTQYFGPGTRLTVL.

The sample holds one count of this clone. The chain links TRBV5-1 to TRBJ2-1; 10 nucleotides agree with TRBD1. Losses at the gene ends were 3 bases for V and 5 bases for J; bases not matched to a gene: 5. The length of the CDR3 is 15 residues. Germline CDR1 is SGHRS and CDR2 is YFSETQ. The CDR3 coding sequence is TGCGCCAGCAGCTCCGGGACAGGGGCCAACAATGAGCAGTTCTTC. Amino acid sequence: CASSSGTGANNEQFF. Using reference TRBV5-1 and TRBJ2-1 for the parts outside the CDR3, the full variable domain is KAGVTQTPRYLIKTRGQQVTLSCSPISGHRSVSWYQQTPGQGLQFLFEYFSETQRNKGNFPGRFSGRQFSNSRSEMNVSTLELGDSALYLCASSSGTGANNEQFFGPGTRLTVL.

This chain uses TRBV19 with TRBJ1-6; 8 nucleotides align to TRBD1. Per germline, CDR1 LNHDA and CDR2 SQIVND (reference sequence). J lost 7 bases, V lost 9 bases, and 8 bases had no gene match. This CDR3 region has 14 residues. The chain's CDR3 is CASTERTGNSPLHF. The CDR3 nucleotides read TGTGCCAGCACAGAAAGGACAGGGAATTCACCCCTCCACTTT.

This rearrangement joins TRBV6-5 to TRBJ1-1; 8 bases are shared with TRBD1. V dropped 6 bases and J dropped 10; count of bases not matched to a gene: 7. Germline V gene sequence: CDR1 MNHEY, CDR2 SVGAGI. The CDR3 extends over 12 amino acids. CDR3 in amino acids: CASSLGQGGAFF. Here the CDR3 DNA reads TGTGCCAGCAGCCTCGGACAGGGAGGAGCTTTCTTT.

This clone appeared many times. The chain carries TRBV7-2 and TRBJ2-2; D gene ambiguous. Deletions cut 1 base from V and 2 bases from J, with 11 bases between. This CDR3 has 16 residues. CDR1 and CDR2 (germline): SGHTA, FQGNSA. CDR3 nucleotides: TGTGCCAGCAGCTTAGAAGGGTTTCTCAACACCGGGGAGCTGTTTTTT. It translates to CASSLEGFLNTGELFF.

The chain couples TRBV3-1 (or the pseudogene TRBV3-2) to TRBJ1-2, with D uncertain. V lost 3 bases to trimming and J lost 4 bases, with 15 bases between them. The CDR3 extends over 15 amino acids. The germline V gene encodes CDR1 LGHDT and CDR2 YNNKEL (reference sequence). The CDR3 nucleotides are TGTGCCAGCAGCCATGGTCTTCCCGAGGGCTATGGCTACACCTTC. Protein: CASSHGLPEGYGYTF.

This clone has only one observation. V gene TRBV7-2 combines with J gene TRBJ1-4; possibly TRBD1 for D (6 bases). Trimming stripped 5 bases from V and 1 base from J, with 20 bases between. CDR1 is SGHTA, CDR2 FQGNSA, per germline. The CDR3 runs to 18 residues. In DNA, the CDR3 is TGTGCCAGCAGCGGACGGACAGCTCTGCTCAAAACTAATGAAAAACTGTTTTTT. It codes for CASSGRTALLKTNEKLFF. Variable domain in full (rest from reference TRBV7-2 and TRBJ1-4): GAGVSQSPSNKVTEKGKDVELRCDPISGHTALYWYRQSLGQGLEFLIYFQGNSAPDKSGLPSDRFSAERTGGSVSTLTIQRTQQEDSAVYLCASSGRTALLKTNEKLFFGSGTQLSVL.

V usage is TRBV7-2 and J usage is TRBJ1-1; D not resolved. The length of the CDR3 is 12 residues. Trimming took 5 bases from V and 3 from J, leaving 7 bases between them. Germline V CDR1 and CDR2: SGHTA, FQGNSA. The CDR3 loop is CASSPRHTEAFF. For the CDR3, the DNA is TGTGCCAGCAGCCCACGACACACTGAAGCTTTCTTT.

V gene TRBV12-3 or TRBV12-4 combines with J gene TRBJ1-6; D gene uncertain. Deletions cut 6 bases from V and 10 bases from J, with 13 bases between. This CDR3 is built from 13 residues. The CDR3 reads CASRPGAESPLHF. As DNA, the CDR3 is TGTGCCAGCAGGCCGGGCGCGGAATCACCCCTCCACTTT.